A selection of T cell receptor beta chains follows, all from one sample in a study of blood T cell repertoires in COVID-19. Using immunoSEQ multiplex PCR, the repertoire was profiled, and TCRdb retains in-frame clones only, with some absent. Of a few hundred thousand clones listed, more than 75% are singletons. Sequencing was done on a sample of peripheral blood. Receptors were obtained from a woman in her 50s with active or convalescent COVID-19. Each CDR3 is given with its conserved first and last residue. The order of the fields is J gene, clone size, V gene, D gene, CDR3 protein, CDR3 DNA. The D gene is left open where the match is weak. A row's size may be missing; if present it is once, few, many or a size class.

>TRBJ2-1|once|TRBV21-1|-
CASSKIPSSYNEQFF
TGTGCCAGCAGCAAAATCCCCAGCTCCTACAATGAGCAGTTCTTC
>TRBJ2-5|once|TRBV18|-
CASSPNPQGQETQYF
TGTGCCAGCTCCCCCAACCCACAGGGTCAAGAGACCCAGTACTTC
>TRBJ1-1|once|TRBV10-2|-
CASSDYRWNEAFF
TGCGCCAGCAGTGATTACAGGTGGAATGAAGCTTTCTTT
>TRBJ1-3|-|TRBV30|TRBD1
CAWSAGGVPGNTIYF
TGTGCCTGGAGTGCAGGGGGTGTCCCTGGAAACACCATATATTTT
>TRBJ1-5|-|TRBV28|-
CASSFWRGNQPQHF
TGTGCCAGCAGTTTCTGGAGGGGCAATCAGCCCCAGCATTTT
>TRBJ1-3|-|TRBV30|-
CAWAQASGNTIYF
TGTGCCTGGGCTCAGGCCTCTGGAAACACCATATATTTT
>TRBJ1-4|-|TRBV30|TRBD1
CAWTGGIGTNEKLFF
TGTGCCTGGACAGGGGGTATTGGGACTAATGAAAAACTGTTTTTT
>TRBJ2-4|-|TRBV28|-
CASRGDTQNIQYF
TGTGCCAGCAGGGGGGACACCCAAAACATTCAGTACTTC
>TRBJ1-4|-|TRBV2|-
CASSLLHQNEKLFF
TGTGCCAGCAGTTTATTACATCAGAATGAAAAACTGTTTTTT
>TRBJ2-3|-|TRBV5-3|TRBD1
CARSSDRGHKDTQYF
TGTGCCAGAAGTTCGGACAGGGGGCATAAAGATACGCAGTATTTT
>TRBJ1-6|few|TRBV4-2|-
CASSQDTGRNSPLHF
TGTGCCAGCAGCCAAGATACAGGGAGAAATTCACCCCTCCACTTT
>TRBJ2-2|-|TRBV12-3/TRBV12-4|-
CASGRLNTGELFF
TGTGCCAGCGGGAGGTTGAACACCGGGGAGCTGTTTTTT
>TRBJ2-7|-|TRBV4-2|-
CASSQEYSTRNDF
TGTGCCAGCAGCCAAGAGTATTCGACTCGGAATGACTTC
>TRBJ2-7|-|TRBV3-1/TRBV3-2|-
CASSQGGEQYF
TGTGCCAGCAGCCAAGGCGGCGAGCAGTACTTC
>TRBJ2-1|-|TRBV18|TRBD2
CASSPRREGYNEQFF
TGTGCCAGCTCACCACGGCGGGAGGGATACAATGAGCAGTTCTTC
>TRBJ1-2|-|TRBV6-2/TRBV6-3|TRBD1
CASSFTMGQGNGYTF
TGTGCCAGCAGTTTCACAATGGGACAGGGAAACGGCTACACCTTC
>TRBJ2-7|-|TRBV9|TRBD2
CASSRLAETTYEQYF
TGTGCCAGCAGCCGACTAGCGGAAACTACCTACGAGCAGTACTTC
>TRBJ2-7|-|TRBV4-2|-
CASSQDRPLEILPDEQYF
TGTGCCAGCAGCCAAGATCGCCCTCTAGAAATACTTCCGGACGAGCAGTACTTC
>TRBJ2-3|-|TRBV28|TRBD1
CASSLWRQGADTQYF
TGTGCCAGCAGTTTATGGAGGCAGGGGGCAGATACGCAGTATTTT
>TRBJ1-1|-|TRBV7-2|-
CASSLGQAMNTEAFF
TGTGCCAGCAGCTTAGGACAGGCGATGAACACTGAAGCTTTCTTT
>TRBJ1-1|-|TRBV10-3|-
CATQTDSPEAFF
TGTGCCACCCAAACCGACAGTCCCGAAGCTTTCTTT
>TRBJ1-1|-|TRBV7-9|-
CASSSPSHIEAFF
TGTGCCAGCAGCTCTCCCTCACATATTGAAGCTTTCTTT
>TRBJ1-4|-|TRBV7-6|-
CASSLDYTTTNEKLFF
TGTGCCAGCAGCTTAGATTACACAACAACTAATGAAAAACTGTTTTTT
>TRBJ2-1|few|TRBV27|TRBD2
CASSAGTSGSNEQFF
TGTGCCAGCAGTGCCGGGACTAGCGGGTCAAATGAGCAGTTCTTC
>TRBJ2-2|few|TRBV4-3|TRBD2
CASSQDLRAGAYTGELFF
TGCGCCAGCAGCCAAGATTTGCGAGCGGGGGCCTACACCGGGGAGCTGTTTTTT
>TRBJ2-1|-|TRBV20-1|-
CSAIGGYEQFF
TGCAGTGCTATAGGGGGATATGAGCAGTTCTTC
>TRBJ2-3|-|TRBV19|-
CASSRSRVSNTQYF
TGTGCCAGTAGTAGGAGCAGGGTCTCCAATACGCAGTATTTT
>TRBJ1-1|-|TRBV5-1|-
CASSLVQGRTEAFF
TGCGCCAGCAGCTTGGTACAGGGAAGGACTGAAGCTTTCTTT
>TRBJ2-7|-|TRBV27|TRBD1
CASSFGTGGYEQYF
TGTGCCAGCAGTTTTGGGACAGGGGGCTACGAGCAGTACTTC